What follows describes a single T cell receptor beta chain. Antigen: not known. The PCR had 60 Vbeta and 13 Jbeta primers. Produced via immunoSEQ multiplex PCR; TCRdb's table is partial and in-frame only. Here the sample spans nearly 70,000 clones, roughly 74% being singletons. This sample is drawn from a study of cytomegalovirus exposure and HLA in healthy donors. CDR1 SGHNT and CDR2 YYREEE come from the germline V gene (reference sequence). The CDR3 is 15 residues long. The J segment lost 3 bases and the V segment lost 3 bases, leaving 5 bases of the junction unmatched. Whole-study findings and limits: In all likelihood, a cluster of highly shared sequence variants was a sequencing artifact.

This sequence joins TRBV5-4 and TRBJ1-1, with TRBD1 matching over 10 bases. The sequenced sample was PBMCs. The TCR comes from a woman in her sixties in good health and CMV-seropositive. The CDR3 is CASSWGQGMDTEAFF. CDR3 DNA sequence: TGTGCCAGCAGCTGGGGACAGGGGATGGACACTGAAGCTTTCTTT.